The clone carrying this TCR beta chain was detected many times. Its antigen is still unknown. The record originates from a study of regulatory T cells in long-lasting Graves disease. Study findings and constraints: It was in persistent disease that TRBV28, TRBJ1-2 and TRBJ2-5 were favored.

Documented time point: newly diagnosed GD, antithyroid drugs for less than 3 months. There was RNA extracted from PBMCs, and the TCR library was made from it. The authors diagnosed Graves' disease using American Thyroid Association guidelines. CDR1 SGDLS and CDR2 YYNGEE come from the germline V gene. The CDR3 sequence is 14 residues long. V dropped 3 bases and J dropped 1 base, with 9 bases sitting between them. Arm-PCR with iRepertoire HTBI primers amplified the CDR3 regions for these TCR beta libraries. TCRdb processed the multiplex PCR reads anew with MiXCR; each CDR3 protein has one entry. The table lists roughly 400,000 distinct CDR3 sequences, 15% of them singletons. These same data were also listed under a study on T cells in Graves' hyperthyroidism and ophthalmopathy. That source adds: The HTBI set primed first-round TCR CDR3 RT-PCR.

The input for sequencing was peripheral blood mononuclear cells (PBMCs), taken at new diagnosis, from a patient treated with antithyroid drugs. The V and J genes are TRBV9 and TRBJ2-3; tentatively, D is TRBD2 (6 bases). This clonotype originated in a woman aged 40 to 50 with Graves disease. The CDR3 nucleotides are TGTGCCAGCAGCGCGGGGGTTCGCACAGATACGCAGTATTTT. This codes for CASSAGVRTDTQYF.